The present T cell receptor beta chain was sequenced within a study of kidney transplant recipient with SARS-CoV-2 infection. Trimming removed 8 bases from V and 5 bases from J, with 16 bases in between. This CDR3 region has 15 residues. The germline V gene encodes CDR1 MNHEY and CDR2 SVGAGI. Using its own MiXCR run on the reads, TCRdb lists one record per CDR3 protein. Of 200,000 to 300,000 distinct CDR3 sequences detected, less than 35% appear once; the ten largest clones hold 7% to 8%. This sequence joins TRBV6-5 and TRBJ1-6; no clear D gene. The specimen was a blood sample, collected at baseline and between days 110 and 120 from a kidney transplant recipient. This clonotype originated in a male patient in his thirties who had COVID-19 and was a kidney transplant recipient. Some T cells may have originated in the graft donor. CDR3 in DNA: TGTGCCAGCCAACGTGACAATTCCAATAATTCACCCCTCCACTTT. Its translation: CASQRDNSNNSPLHF.